What follows are 26 T cell receptor beta chains derived from one specimen sequenced in a study of Ad26.COV2.S vaccination and SARS-CoV-2 variants. As to treatment: around 19 received Ad26.COV2.S at low or high dose, single or two shots; about 5 received placebo; per-sample allocation not given. Samples analyzed were those drawn on day 63 after the first vaccine or placebo injection. Sequencing was performed with immunoSEQ multiplex PCR; in TCRdb, only in-frame clones are kept and a portion is missing. In the table there are about 680,000 clones, 70% to 90% of which are singletons. The source material was peripheral blood, sampled in a trial of Ad26.COV2.S vaccine versus placebo. Every receptor here comes from a person aged 18-65 years who received the Ad26.COV2.S COVID-19 vaccine or a placebo.

J is TRBJ1-1 and V is TRBV2; D is unresolved. The V end lost 5 bases, the J end lost 6 bases, and 10 bases lay between the germline ends. Germline V CDR1 and CDR2: SNHLY, FYNNEI. This CDR3 is 12 amino acids long. The CDR3 loop is CASSKGMSEAFF. The CDR3 DNA reads TGTGCCAGCAGTAAGGGTATGTCTGAAGCTTTCTTT.

The chain uses TRBV27 and TRBJ2-7; 10 bases match TRBD1. The V gene's germline CDR1 is MNHEY and CDR2 SMNVEV (reference sequence). After removal of 5 bases from V and 5 bases from J, the junction contained 6 bases not matched to a gene. CDR3 length: 14 residues. CDR3 loop: CASSRDRGWNEQYF. The CDR3, as DNA: TGTGCCAGCAGTCGGGACAGGGGATGGAACGAGCAGTACTTC.

The chain combines TRBV10-3 with TRBJ2-7, with unresolved D. The CDR3 spans 12 residues. V was cut by 11 bases and J by 0 bases, with 11 bases left in between. Germline V lookup: CDR1 ENHRY, CDR2 SYGVKD. CDR3 in DNA: TGTGCCGGCGGCCCAGACTCCTACGAGCAGTACTTC. Its protein is CAGGPDSYEQYF.

The chain is built from TRBV30 and TRBJ1-2; a possible D gene is TRBD1 (6 bases). Germline-derived CDR1 and CDR2 are GTSNPN and SVGIG (reference sequence). The CDR3 has 17 residues. Trimming removed 5 bases at V and 5 bases at J, with 27 bases between. The CDR3 nucleotides are TGTGCCTGGGCCGAAGGGACAAGGGGTAGATCTGGTTATGGCTACACCTTC. Translated, it gives CAWAEGTRGRSGYGYTF.

This sequence joins TRBV9 and TRBJ1-6, with unresolved D. The CDR3 consists of 13 residues. V was shortened by 7 bases and J by 10 bases, with 15 bases between the two germline ends. The germline gives CDR1 SGDLS, CDR2 YYNGEE. The CDR3 region has the DNA TGTGCCAGCTGGGCTAGGGCGAGATCACCCCTCCACTTT. It encodes CASWARARSPLHF.

The rearrangement joins TRBV20-1 to TRBJ2-1; 8 bases line up with TRBD2. This CDR3 contains 14 residues. V was pared by 3 bases and J by 10 bases, with 11 bases of the junction left unmatched. Per the germline V gene, CDR1 is DFQATT and CDR2 is SNEGSKA (reference sequence). CDR3 DNA sequence: TGCAGTGCTAGTCCCAGCGGGGGTACGGGGGAGCAGTTCTTC. Translating it yields CSASPSGGTGEQFF.

This clone was seen repeatedly, ten times or more. The CDR3 DNA sequence: TGTGCCAGCAGCGTCGGACAGGGGGCGTGGGGCTACACCTTC. The encoded protein is CASSVGQGAWGYTF. The chain has TRBV9 and TRBJ1-2; the match to TRBD1 covers 11 bases. J was trimmed by 8 bases and V by 2 bases; bases with no gene match: 5. From germline, CDR1 is SGDLS and CDR2 YYNGEE. This CDR3 spans 14 amino acids.

The chain carries TRBV27 and TRBJ2-2, with 8 bases lining up with TRBD2. This CDR3 contains 16 residues. Trimming at V came to 5 bases and at J to 4 bases, leaving 9 bases not matched to a gene. Per germline, CDR1 MNHEY and CDR2 SMNVEV (reference sequence). CDR3 coding DNA: TGTGCCAGCAGTCGTCGATACCGGGAGGGCACCGGGGAGCTGTTTTTT. This codes for CASSRRYREGTGELFF.

The table lists this clone with a count of one. CDR3 sequence: CASSPDPTLGYEQYF. CDR3 coding DNA: TGTGCCAGCAGCCCTGACCCAACCCTTGGGTACGAGCAGTACTTC. V usage is TRBV11-1 and J usage is TRBJ2-7; D call uncertain. Trimming removed 5 bases at V and 4 bases at J, with 18 bases between. The length of the CDR3 is 15 residues. Germline CDR1 and CDR2: SGHAT and FQDESV (reference sequence).

The rearrangement links TRBV3-1 (or the pseudogene TRBV3-2) to TRBJ2-1, with 10 bases aligning to TRBD1. The CDR3 is 15 amino acids. CDR1 is LGHDT and CDR2 is YNNKEL in the germline V gene (reference sequence). The V and J ends lost 1 base and 6 bases, in that order; junction bases with no gene match: 3. CDR3 in DNA: TGTGCCAGCAGCCAAGGAAGGACAGGGGGCAATGAGCAGTTCTTC. It translates to CASSQGRTGGNEQFF.

This rearrangement joins TRBV24-1 to TRBJ2-1, with 9 bases that match TRBD2. The V gene's germline CDR1 is KGHDR and CDR2 SFDVKD. There are 14 residues in the CDR3. The trim removed 5 bases at V and 7 bases at J, leaving 5 bases unmatched. The CDR3 DNA reads TGTGCCACCAGTGTGGCGGGGGGGCCAAATGAGCAGTTCTTC. The encoded protein is CATSVAGGPNEQFF.

V and J are TRBV6-5 and TRBJ2-5; D unresolved. CDR3 length: 14 residues. V dropped 2 bases and J dropped 2 bases, with 9 bases sitting between them. Germline V gene lookup returns CDR1 MNHEY and CDR2 SVGAGI. CDR3 amino acids: CASSYEGRQETQYF. The CDR3 region has the DNA TGTGCCAGCAGTTACGAAGGACGACAAGAGACCCAGTACTTC.

For the CDR3, the DNA is TGTGCCAGTAGTCTCGAGAGGGGCGGGGGTGAAAAACTGTTTTTT. It encodes CASSLERGGGEKLFF. The rearrangement joins TRBV19 to TRBJ1-4, with a tentative D call TRBD1 (5 bases). Trimming took 5 bases from V and 7 from J, leaving 17 bases between them. This CDR3 is built from 15 residues. Germline V gene sequence: CDR1 LNHDA, CDR2 SQIVND (reference sequence).

J is TRBJ1-3 and V is TRBV18; 7 positions agree with TRBD1. This CDR3 has 16 residues. V gave up 3 bases and J gave up 4 bases; unmatched junction bases: 9. Germline values: CDR1 KGHSH, CDR2 LQKENI. CDR3 nucleotide sequence: TGTGCCAGCTCACCCCAGGAGGGGGCCGAGGGAAACACCATATATTTT. Its protein is CASSPQEGAEGNTIYF.

The chain has TRBV6-2 or TRBV6-3 and TRBJ2-5; 9 bases agree with TRBD1. This CDR3 region has 11 residues. Trimming cost V 5 bases and J 10 bases; bases outside gene matches: 2. Looked up from germline, CDR1 is MNHEY and CDR2 is SVGEGT. DNA for the CDR3: TGTGCCAGCAGTACAGGGGGCGGCCAGTACTTC. Its translation is CASSTGGGQYF.

The V gene is TRBV11-2, the J gene TRBJ1-2; 7 bases are a match to TRBD1. CDR1 is SGHAT and CDR2 is FQNNGV in the germline V gene. This CDR3 comprises 15 residues. V dropped 2 bases and J dropped 4; count of bases not matched to a gene: 7. The CDR3 coding sequence is TGTGCCAGCAGCTTACCCGGGACAGCCAGCTATGGCTACACCTTC. Its translation is CASSLPGTASYGYTF.

V is TRBV11-2 and J is TRBJ2-7; D possibly uses TRBD1 or TRBD2 (6 bases each). V lost 1 base, J lost 3 bases, and 16 bases lay in between. This CDR3 comprises 16 residues. The germline V gene encodes CDR1 SGHAT and CDR2 FQNNGV. Here the CDR3 DNA reads TGTGCCAGCAGCTTAGGATGGGGGGCCTCCTACTACGAGCAGTACTTC. As protein: CASSLGWGASYYEQYF.

This chain joins TRBV6-5 and TRBJ2-6, with D perhaps matching TRBD1 (5 bases). The CDR3 contains 15 residues. Germline CDR1 and CDR2: MNHEY and SVGAGI. V lost 6 bases and J lost 3, with 12 bases in between. The CDR3 nucleotides are TGTGCCAGCAGGTCAGGGTGGGGTGGGGCCAACGTCCTGACTTTC. As protein: CASRSGWGGANVLTF.

This clone was observed a handful of times. V usage is TRBV29-1 and J usage is TRBJ1-1; D ambiguous. This CDR3 comprises 13 residues. Trimming left V 2 bases short and J 10 bases short, with 17 bases between. Germline CDR1 is SQVTM and CDR2 is ANQGSEA. The CDR3 DNA follows: TGCAGCGTTGAATGGAGTAATGCAGTTGGAGCTTTCTTT. Translated: CSVEWSNAVGAFF.

The chain recombines TRBV7-9 with TRBJ2-7; D remains unclear. Germline assignment: CDR1 SEHNR and CDR2 FQNEAQ (reference sequence). With 1 base removed from V and 3 bases from J, the gap between germline ends came to 10 bases. The CDR3 extends over 14 amino acids. CDR3 region: CASSLVSPSYEQYF. DNA for the CDR3: TGTGCCAGCAGCTTAGTCTCTCCCAGCTACGAGCAGTACTTC. Looking up the rest from reference TRBV7-9 and TRBJ2-7 gives the full variable domain: DTGVSQNPRHKITKRGQNVTFRCDPISEHNRLYWYRQTLGQGPEFLTYFQNEAQLEKSRLLSDRFSAERPKGSFSTLEIQRTEQGDSAMYLCASSLVSPSYEQYFGPGTRLTVT.

Note on this clone: One end of the junction varies from germline; a read error may be responsible. The V and J genes are TRBV7-7 and TRBJ2-5; TRBD2 matches 11 bases. The CDR3 is 15 residues long. CDR1 is SSHAT, CDR2 FNYEAQ, per germline (reference sequence). Here the CDR3 reads CASSSLAGVRETQYF. For the CDR3, the DNA is TGTGCTAGCAGCTCACTAGCGGGAGTTAGAGAGACCCAGTACTTC.

This CDR3 reads CASSYYDYRNTGELFF. CDR3 DNA sequence: TGTGCCAGCAGTTATTACGACTACAGGAACACCGGGGAGCTGTTTTTT. This chain connects TRBV6-2 or TRBV6-3 to TRBJ2-2, with D possibly matching TRBD2 (5 bases). The CDR3 totals 16 residues. Trimming took 3 bases from V and 1 from J, leaving 12 bases between them. CDR1 MNHEY and CDR2 SVGEGT come from the germline V gene.

J is TRBJ2-3 and V is TRBV15; D is possibly TRBD2 (5 bases). The CDR3 is 17 amino acids. Trimming took off 0 bases at V and 2 bases at J, with 15 bases between the two ends. The germline CDR1 and CDR2 sequences are LNHNV and YYDKDF (reference sequence). CDR3 DNA: TGTGCCACCAGCAGAGATGCCATCAGCGGAGACACAGATACGCAGTATTTT. As protein: CATSRDAISGDTDTQYF.

Worth noting for this clone: Distinct nucleotide sequences in the sample also encode this CDR3. The V call is TRBV5-1, the J call TRBJ2-5, with D maybe TRBD2 (6 bases). V was shortened by 3 bases and J by 4 bases, with 10 bases between the two germline ends. CDR3 size: 13 residues. Germline V CDR1 and CDR2: SGHRS, YFSETQ. This chain's CDR3 is CASSSGGGETQYF. The CDR3 coding sequence is TGCGCCAGCAGCTCCGGGGGAGGAGAGACCCAGTACTTC.

V gene TRBV6-5 combines with J gene TRBJ2-1; no clear D gene. In germline, CDR1 is MNHEY, CDR2 SVGAGI. Trimming took 5 bases from V and 3 from J, leaving 8 bases between them. The CDR3 loop spans 13 amino acids. The CDR3 spells CASSSQDYNEQFF. The CDR3 DNA sequence: TGTGCCAGCAGTAGTCAGGACTACAATGAGCAGTTCTTC.

Written as DNA, the CDR3 is TGTGCCAGCAGCAGCGGATACGAGACAGGGGATCAGCCCCAGCATTTT. As protein: CASSSGYETGDQPQHF. This rearrangement joins TRBV7-8 to TRBJ1-5; 8 positions agree with TRBD1. V gave up 5 bases and J gave up 5 bases; unmatched junction bases: 11. This CDR3 has 16 residues. Germline V lookup: CDR1 SGHVS, CDR2 FQNEAQ.